This entry features one T cell receptor beta chain sequence. No cognate antigen has been identified for it. Base qualities are missing; no much larger clone stands one base away. The CDR1 and CDR2 encoded by the germline V gene (reference sequence) are SEHNR and FQNEAQ. From its cysteine to its phenylalanine, the CDR3 spans 14 amino acids. Just CDR3 DNA is preserved here, 42 bases in frame from base 1. V is trimmed back by 0 bases and J by 7 bases, and the junction contains 1 base that no gene match accounts for. Using the deep immunoSEQ assay, TCR CDR3 regions were amplified from genomic DNA by multiplex PCR. Extracted genomic DNA from each cell subset was spread evenly across all wells of several immunoSEQ 96-well plates, with each plate serving as a replicate. For unsorted PBMC, approximately 0.3 ug of genomic DNA, equivalent to 30,000 to 35,000 T cell genomes, went into each replicate PCR. Genomic DNA from unsorted PBMC was sequenced over ten immunoSEQ deep assay plates. Purified libraries were measured with a Qubit 3.0 fluorometer, size-checked on a Bioanalyzer 2100, and measured again with the KAPA Library Quantification kit. A separate single-read 150-cycle Illumina NextSeq 550 flow cell was used to sequence each immunoSEQ 96-well plate. From the authors' description of their analysis: Because the immunoSEQ output included only junctional sequences and no quality scores, the filtering could not be the same as the filtering used for full-length reads. Sequences were annotated with PyIR, a Python wrapper for IgBLAST v1.9, using IMGT germline references to assign V/J genes and CDR3. Reads were removed for weak V/J assignments (E-value above 1e-6), missing CDR3, stop codons, out-of-frame junctions, or ambiguous translated residues. V3J clonotypes were defined as sequences sharing the same inferred V gene, J gene, and CDR3 amino acid sequence. Percentage overlap between repertoires was computed as shared unique clonotypes divided by the size of the smaller repertoire. Richness of each repertoire was evaluated using RTK rarefaction, the Chao1 estimator, and Recon v2.1 estimates of unobserved clonotypes. Entries here come from immuneACCESS through TCRdb and include only in-frame sequences with V and J called. Some clones fail to appear in such tables; in the studies checked, an unresolved V gene covers under half of the shortfall, and the cause of the remainder is unknown. V, J and clone size are taken as reported in that table, and D and trimming were inferred from the DNA itself. This sample holds hundreds of thousands of clones; 70% to 80% were observed only once. About 11% of the sample lies in the top ten.

The data belong to a study of shared clonotypes between healthy human individuals (dated by TCRdb to the early 2020s). Regarding the complete study: The cohort comprised two women and a few men aged 18 to 49 years. Between about 0.85 and 9.5 billion PBMCs per donor were obtained by leukapheresis. To estimate repertoire size and how much clonotypes are shared between individuals, the study performed deep sequencing of blood TCR repertoires from roughly five healthy adults. Different laboratories and diverse techniques were used to prepare libraries and sequence TCR repertoires, to increase sequencing depth and limit assay-specific biases.

The donors were healthy, HIV-negative adults who had no recently reported acute infections or vaccinations. Only Caucasian adults living in Nashville, Tennessee, USA were represented among the donors. For unsorted samples, roughly 91 million PBMCs were counted, and genomic DNA was extracted using the QIAamp DNA Blood Mini kit. Blood was collected by leukapheresis, and PBMCs were isolated by Ficoll-Histopaque density gradient centrifugation and then cryopreserved in liquid nitrogen vapor phase. What the authors observed across the whole study: Sampling was limited to blood, and TCR repertoires in tissue likely differ from TCR repertoires in blood. Because the study included only a small number of donors, the genetic and exposure-history diversity represented was limited. Pairwise subsampling indicated that sequencing depth was expected to affect the degree of clonotype sharing among donors.

This clonotype originated in a woman aged 40-49 years in good health. Some clones in this sample may be carry-over from other donors' samples. Recombination linked TRBV7-9 to TRBJ2-1; the junction holds 9 bases that match TRBD1. Material for sequencing was PBMCs. CDR3 sequence: CASSLATGGNEQFF. The nucleotides are TGTGCCAGCAGCTTAGCGACAGGGGGGAATGAGCAGTTCTTC.